This is a list of T cell receptor beta chains from one sample in a study of CD8 T cells in ankylosing spondylitis. MiXCR, applied by TCRdb to the 5' RACE reads, yields one record per CDR3 protein. The table records roughly 230,000 distinct CDR3 sequences, more than 9% of them present only once. Sequencing was done on a sample of blood, either unsorted or a sorted T cell fraction (not recorded which). The origin of the receptors is a male donor with ankylosing spondylitis or in good health (not recorded which). Both conserved end residues are part of each CDR3. D genes are given only for firm matches. Part of the rows lack a size; the others show once, few, many or a class for expanded clones.

clone_size: many; j_call: TRBJ2-7; d_call: .; v_call: TRBV28; cdr3_nt: TGTGCCAGCAGTTTCGAACCTTACGAGCAGTACTTC; cdr3_aa: CASSFEPYEQYF
clone_size: many; j_call: TRBJ1-5; d_call: .; v_call: TRBV12-3/TRBV12-4; cdr3_nt: TGTGCCAGCAGTTCGAACAGAGGCTGGGGTCAGCCCCAGCATTTT; cdr3_aa: CASSSNRGWGQPQHF
clone_size: many; j_call: TRBJ2-1; d_call: TRBD2; v_call: TRBV5-1; cdr3_nt: TGCGCCAGCAGCTTGGGGACTAGCGGGATGGATGAGCAGTTCTTC; cdr3_aa: CASSLGTSGMDEQFF
clone_size: few; j_call: TRBJ1-2; d_call: .; v_call: TRBV7-2; cdr3_nt: TGTGCCAGCACCCCCGGTCTAGGGGCCCCCTATGGCTACACCTTC; cdr3_aa: CASTPGLGAPYGYTF
clone_size: many; j_call: TRBJ2-3; d_call: TRBD1; v_call: TRBV5-1; cdr3_nt: TGCGCCAGCAGCTCCTGGACAGGGGGCCTTCCTAGCACAGATACGCAGTATTTT; cdr3_aa: CASSSWTGGLPSTDTQYF
clone_size: many; j_call: TRBJ2-7; d_call: TRBD2; v_call: TRBV20-1; cdr3_nt: TGCAGTGCTGGCGGGACTAGCGGGGGCTACGAGCAGTACTTC; cdr3_aa: CSAGGTSGGYEQYF
clone_size: many; j_call: TRBJ2-7; d_call: TRBD1; v_call: TRBV12-3/TRBV12-4; cdr3_nt: TGTGCCAGCAGCTCCGGGACAGGGATGTCCTACGAGCAGTACTTC; cdr3_aa: CASSSGTGMSYEQYF
clone_size: many; j_call: TRBJ2-7; d_call: TRBD1; v_call: TRBV29-1; cdr3_nt: TGCAGCGTGGGGGACAGGGATCCCGAGCAGTACTTC; cdr3_aa: CSVGDRDPEQYF
clone_size: many; j_call: TRBJ1-1; d_call: TRBD1; v_call: TRBV6-5; cdr3_nt: TGTGCCAGCAGTTACTCGACAGGGTTAACCGGAGAAGCTTTCTTT; cdr3_aa: CASSYSTGLTGEAFF
clone_size: few; j_call: TRBJ2-1; d_call: TRBD2; v_call: TRBV29-1; cdr3_nt: TGCAGCGTGCGGGGGGCCCACAATGAGCAGTTCTTC; cdr3_aa: CSVRGAHNEQFF
clone_size: few; j_call: TRBJ2-7; d_call: TRBD1; v_call: TRBV6-1; cdr3_nt: TGTGCCAGCAGGATACAGGGGAGCTCCTACGAGCAGTACTTC; cdr3_aa: CASRIQGSSYEQYF
clone_size: .; j_call: TRBJ2-5; d_call: .; v_call: TRBV10-1; cdr3_nt: TGCGCCAGCGGGACGCGGGGAGAGACCCAGTACTTC; cdr3_aa: CASGTRGETQYF
clone_size: few; j_call: TRBJ2-7; d_call: .; v_call: TRBV6-1; cdr3_nt: TGTGCCAGCAGTGTAAAGAGTTTGGGTCGCTACGAGCAGTACTTC; cdr3_aa: CASSVKSLGRYEQYF
clone_size: many; j_call: TRBJ2-3; d_call: .; v_call: TRBV11-2; cdr3_nt: TGTGCCAGCAGCTTAGACGGAGGGGGGCCCCGGGATACGCAGTATTTT; cdr3_aa: CASSLDGGGPRDTQYF
clone_size: many; j_call: TRBJ1-2; d_call: .; v_call: TRBV6-1; cdr3_nt: TGTGCCAGCAGCGGTAACGCGGAGAGGGGCTACACCTTC; cdr3_aa: CASSGNAERGYTF
clone_size: .; j_call: TRBJ1-2; d_call: .; v_call: TRBV7-2; cdr3_nt: TGTGCCAGCAGCTTAGCGTATGGCTCCTATGGCTACACCTTC; cdr3_aa: CASSLAYGSYGYTF
clone_size: many; j_call: TRBJ2-1; d_call: TRBD1; v_call: TRBV5-1; cdr3_nt: TGCGCCAGCAGCTTACAGGGGGCGCCCTACAATGAGCAGTTCTTC; cdr3_aa: CASSLQGAPYNEQFF
clone_size: .; j_call: TRBJ1-6; d_call: .; v_call: TRBV2; cdr3_nt: TGTGCCAGCAGCGCTCTTAATTCACCCCTCCACTTT; cdr3_aa: CASSALNSPLHF
clone_size: few; j_call: TRBJ2-5; d_call: TRBD2; v_call: TRBV29-1; cdr3_nt: TGCAGCGTCGCGGGACTACCGACTAGTCTGGGGGAGACCCAGTACTTC; cdr3_aa: CSVAGLPTSLGETQYF
clone_size: many; j_call: TRBJ2-2; d_call: TRBD2; v_call: TRBV4-2; cdr3_nt: TGTGCCAGCAGCCAAGAAGGGCAGCGGGAGAGGGTCGGGGAGCTGTTTTTT; cdr3_aa: CASSQEGQRERVGELFF
clone_size: few; j_call: TRBJ2-6; d_call: TRBD1; v_call: TRBV20-1; cdr3_nt: TGCAGTGCTACCCACCGGGACAGCCTCTCTGGGACCAACGTCCTGACTTTC; cdr3_aa: CSATHRDSLSGTNVLTF
clone_size: many; j_call: TRBJ1-1; d_call: .; v_call: TRBV20-1; cdr3_nt: TGCAGTGCCCAAGGACTGGGCGTGAACACTGAAGCTTTCTTT; cdr3_aa: CSAQGLGVNTEAFF
clone_size: many; j_call: TRBJ1-1; d_call: .; v_call: TRBV15; cdr3_nt: TGTGCCACCAGCAGAGACTCGGCAGAAGCTTTCTTT; cdr3_aa: CATSRDSAEAFF
clone_size: many; j_call: TRBJ2-2; d_call: .; v_call: TRBV27; cdr3_nt: TGTGCCAGCAGTTTTGGGGGTCGGGAGCTGTTTTTT; cdr3_aa: CASSFGGRELFF
clone_size: few; j_call: TRBJ2-7; d_call: .; v_call: TRBV7-9; cdr3_nt: TGTGCCAGCAGCTTAGATGGGGGTAGCTCCTACGAGCAGTACTTC; cdr3_aa: CASSLDGGSSYEQYF
clone_size: many; j_call: TRBJ2-2; d_call: TRBD1; v_call: TRBV10-1; cdr3_nt: TGCGCCAGCTCGGACAGGGAGAGCACCGGGGAGCTGTTTTTT; cdr3_aa: CASSDRESTGELFF
clone_size: many; j_call: TRBJ2-7; d_call: TRBD1; v_call: TRBV7-9; cdr3_nt: TGTGCCAGCAGCGGCAGGGACAGACCTAATTACGAGCAGTACTTC; cdr3_aa: CASSGRDRPNYEQYF
clone_size: .; j_call: TRBJ2-7; d_call: .; v_call: TRBV10-2; cdr3_nt: TGCGCCAGCAGTGAGAGCCAGGGCCCCTACGAGCAGTACTTC; cdr3_aa: CASSESQGPYEQYF
clone_size: many; j_call: TRBJ2-1; d_call: TRBD2; v_call: TRBV20-1; cdr3_nt: TGCAGTGCTAGTGGCGGGACTAGCCAGTTCTTC; cdr3_aa: CSASGGTSQFF
clone_size: .; j_call: TRBJ2-1; d_call: .; v_call: TRBV6-2/TRBV6-3; cdr3_nt: TGTGCCAGCAGTTACGTAGCCAATGAGCAGTTCTTC; cdr3_aa: CASSYVANEQFF
clone_size: .; j_call: TRBJ2-2; d_call: .; v_call: TRBV11-1; cdr3_nt: TGTGCCAGCAGCCAGACTGGCGCCGGGGAGCTGTTTTTT; cdr3_aa: CASSQTGAGELFF
clone_size: many; j_call: TRBJ2-2; d_call: .; v_call: TRBV12-3/TRBV12-4; cdr3_nt: TGTGCCAGCGGTTTAGGCGGGGAGCTGTTTTTT; cdr3_aa: CASGLGGELFF
clone_size: many; j_call: TRBJ2-3; d_call: .; v_call: TRBV20-1; cdr3_nt: TGCAGTGCTAGAGATTTCGTGAGATCTAGCACAGATACGCAGTATTTT; cdr3_aa: CSARDFVRSSTDTQYF
clone_size: many; j_call: TRBJ2-1; d_call: TRBD1; v_call: TRBV5-1; cdr3_nt: TGCGCCAGCAGCTTCTCTGGACAGGAACAGCAGTTCTTC; cdr3_aa: CASSFSGQEQQFF
clone_size: few; j_call: TRBJ2-7; d_call: TRBD1; v_call: TRBV5-1; cdr3_nt: TGCGCCAGCAGCTATTCGGGACAGCTTCCCTCCTACGAGCAGTACTTC; cdr3_aa: CASSYSGQLPSYEQYF
clone_size: many; j_call: TRBJ1-1; d_call: .; v_call: TRBV27; cdr3_nt: TGTGCCAGCAGTTTCCGCGGAGGCACTGAAGCTTTCTTT; cdr3_aa: CASSFRGGTEAFF
clone_size: many; j_call: TRBJ1-1; d_call: .; v_call: TRBV3-1; cdr3_nt: TGTGCCAGCAGCCGCGGAAGGCGAGGACCGAACACTGAAGCTTTCTTT; cdr3_aa: CASSRGRRGPNTEAFF
clone_size: many; j_call: TRBJ2-2; d_call: .; v_call: TRBV20-1; cdr3_nt: TGCAGTGCTTCTAGAGCCGGCGGGGAGCTGTTTTTT; cdr3_aa: CSASRAGGELFF
clone_size: many; j_call: TRBJ1-1; d_call: TRBD1; v_call: TRBV9; cdr3_nt: TGTGCCAGCAGCTCCGACAGGGGCGACACTGAAGCTTTCTTT; cdr3_aa: CASSSDRGDTEAFF
clone_size: .; j_call: TRBJ2-4; d_call: TRBD2; v_call: TRBV5-5; cdr3_nt: TGTGCCAGCAGCTCTGTGGGAGCGGGGGGCAAAAACATTCAGTACTTC; cdr3_aa: CASSSVGAGGKNIQYF
clone_size: many; j_call: TRBJ2-1; d_call: .; v_call: TRBV7-2; cdr3_nt: TGTGCCAGCAGCTTAGTTGGGGACTACAATGAGCAGTTCTTC; cdr3_aa: CASSLVGDYNEQFF
clone_size: many; j_call: TRBJ2-5; d_call: .; v_call: TRBV2; cdr3_nt: TGTGCCAGCAGCCTTAGAATCATGTACACTGTGGAGACCCAGTACTTC; cdr3_aa: CASSLRIMYTVETQYF
clone_size: many; j_call: TRBJ2-4; d_call: .; v_call: TRBV5-1; cdr3_nt: TGCGCCAGCAGCTTGGATCCAGGGGAGCAAAACATTCAGTACTTC; cdr3_aa: CASSLDPGEQNIQYF
clone_size: .; j_call: TRBJ1-2; d_call: .; v_call: TRBV20-1; cdr3_nt: TGCAGTGCTATCCAAGGGCCCCACGAAGGCTACACCTTC; cdr3_aa: CSAIQGPHEGYTF
clone_size: many; j_call: TRBJ1-4; d_call: TRBD1; v_call: TRBV5-1; cdr3_nt: TGCGCCAGCAGCTTGGAAGGGACAGGGAGGACTAATGAAAAACTGTTTTTT; cdr3_aa: CASSLEGTGRTNEKLFF
clone_size: .; j_call: TRBJ1-2; d_call: TRBD1; v_call: TRBV14; cdr3_nt: TGTGCCAGCAGCAGACAGGGGCGGAACTATGGCTACACCTTC; cdr3_aa: CASSRQGRNYGYTF
clone_size: few; j_call: TRBJ1-6; d_call: .; v_call: TRBV20-1; cdr3_nt: TGCAGTGCTTCCCCAGTTAGGAGCCTAACTAATTCACCCCTCCACTTT; cdr3_aa: CSASPVRSLTNSPLHF
clone_size: many; j_call: TRBJ2-7; d_call: .; v_call: TRBV2; cdr3_nt: TGTGCCAAGGGCCTCCAGGGCAAGGAGCAGTACTTC; cdr3_aa: CAKGLQGKEQYF
clone_size: .; j_call: TRBJ2-4; d_call: TRBD2; v_call: TRBV30; cdr3_nt: TGTGCCTGGAGTGTACAGGCGGGAGCGTGGAACATTCAGTACTTC; cdr3_aa: CAWSVQAGAWNIQYF
clone_size: few; j_call: TRBJ1-1; d_call: .; v_call: TRBV7-2; cdr3_nt: TGTGCCAGCAGCTTAGAGGGGTTAGAGCGCACTGAAGCTTTCTTT; cdr3_aa: CASSLEGLERTEAFF